A single sample is the source of the 17 T cell receptor beta chains below, sequenced in a study of control samples from healthy donors and cancer patients. Some clones are missing from TCRdb's copy, which holds only in-frame ones; the method was immunoSEQ multiplex PCR. The profile shows hundreds of thousands of clones, around 90% of them singletons. The specimen was PBMCs. Every receptor here comes from a man aged 40-49 years with head and neck cancer.

The V and J genes are TRBV2 and TRBJ2-6; the D is unclear. The germline gives CDR1 SNHLY, CDR2 FYNNEI. Trimming left V 0 bases short and J 4 bases short, with 7 bases between. CDR3 length: 15 amino acids. The CDR3 region is CASSEAEAGANVLTF. DNA of the CDR3: TGTGCCAGCAGTGAAGCTGAAGCGGGGGCCAACGTCCTGACTTTC.

The table lists this clone with a few counts. This chain links TRBV5-6 with TRBJ1-1; possible D gene TRBD1, 5 bases. Germline V lookup: CDR1 SGHDT, CDR2 YYEEEE. The germline V and J ends were trimmed by 0 bases and 7 bases, with 10 bases remaining between them. This CDR3 has 13 amino acids. CDR3: CASSLGRGVEAFF. The CDR3 nucleotides are TGTGCCAGCAGCTTGGGCCGGGGGGTTGAAGCTTTCTTT. Together with reference TRBV5-6 and TRBJ1-1, the CDR3 gives the full variable domain: DAGVTQSPTHLIKTRGQQVTLRCSPKSGHDTVSWYQQALGQGPQFIFQYYEEEERQRGNFPDRFSGHQFPNYSSELNVNALLLGDSALYLCASSLGRGVEAFFGQGTRLTVV.

The chain employs TRBV7-8 and TRBJ2-3; 9 bases fit TRBD2. Per the germline V gene, CDR1 is SGHVS and CDR2 is FQNEAQ. Trimming at V came to 1 base and at J to 4 bases, leaving 6 bases not matched to a gene. CDR3 length: 16 residues. CDR3 nucleotide sequence: TGTGCCAGCAGCTTAGAGCGCGGGGGGGCCCCAGATACGCAGTATTTT. It encodes CASSLERGGAPDTQYF.

This chain joins TRBV9 and TRBJ2-1; TRBD2 matches at 7 bases. The junction had 7 bases not matched to a gene; V was cut back by 0 bases and J by 7 bases. This CDR3 contains 15 residues. CDR1 and CDR2 (germline): SGDLS, YYNGEE. The CDR3 DNA sequence: TGTGCCAGCAGCGTAGGGCGGGAGTGGTGGAATGAGCAGTTCTTC. Protein: CASSVGREWWNEQFF.

This clone was found a few times. The chain combines TRBV5-8 with TRBJ1-6; D unclear. With 4 bases removed from V and 0 bases from J, the gap between germline ends came to 11 bases. Looked up from germline, CDR1 is SGHTS and CDR2 is YDEGEE. This CDR3 has 16 amino acids. The CDR3 loop is CASSPRESSYNSPLHF. CDR3 nucleotides: TGTGCCAGCAGCCCGAGAGAAAGCTCCTATAATTCACCCCTCCACTTT.

This chain uses TRBV27 with TRBJ1-1; D not certain. The CDR3 is 15 amino acids. Deletions cut 2 bases from V and 0 bases from J, with 10 bases between. CDR1 MNHEY and CDR2 SMNVEV come from the germline V gene (reference sequence). CDR3 loop: CASSLVYGMNTEAFF. In DNA, the CDR3 is TGTGCCAGCAGTTTAGTTTACGGGATGAACACTGAAGCTTTCTTT.

This clone appeared a single time. The chain combines TRBV5-1 with TRBJ2-7; the D is unclear. The V end lost 1 base, the J end lost 5 bases, and 7 bases lay between the germline ends. The CDR3 loop spans 12 amino acids. The germline CDR1 and CDR2 sequences are SGHRS and YFSETQ. CDR3 in amino acids: CASSLLGDEQYF. CDR3 DNA sequence: TGCGCCAGCAGCTTGTTAGGCGACGAGCAGTACTTC.

Worth noting for this clone: Other DNA sequences within the sample encode an identical CDR3. This chain uses TRBV5-1 with TRBJ2-1; 7 bases map to TRBD2. The CDR3 runs to 16 residues. Unmatched junction bases numbered 10, after V lost 0 bases and J lost 7 bases. The germline V gene has CDR1 SGHRS and CDR2 YFSETQ. The chain's CDR3 is CASSLVGGRATNEQFF. In DNA, the CDR3 is TGCGCCAGCAGCTTGGTAGGTGGGAGGGCCACTAATGAGCAGTTCTTC.

This clone was detected once. CDR3 in DNA: TGTGCCTGGAGTGATAGTTTGGATCAGCCCCAGCATTTT. The encoded protein is CAWSDSLDQPQHF. V gene TRBV30 combines with J gene TRBJ1-5; D unclear. The CDR3 is 13 amino acids. V gave up 1 base and J gave up 5 bases, with 9 bases separating them. The germline V gene has CDR1 GTSNPN and CDR2 SVGIG (reference sequence).

The chain is built from TRBV18 and TRBJ2-7; a possible D gene is TRBD1 (5 bases). Deletions cut 3 bases from V and 2 bases from J, with 14 bases between. Germline lookup yields CDR1 KGHSH and CDR2 LQKENI. The CDR3 runs to 15 residues. CDR3 sequence: CASSPPRVHTYEQYF. The DNA for the CDR3 is TGTGCCAGCTCACCTCCCAGGGTCCATACCTACGAGCAGTACTTC.

The V gene is TRBV7-8, the J gene TRBJ1-3, with TRBD1 matching over 8 bases. The CDR3 is 16 amino acids. CDR1 and CDR2 (germline): SGHVS, FQNEAQ. V was pared by 5 bases and J by 0 bases, with 6 bases of the junction left unmatched. The CDR3 is CASSGRTGNSGNTIYF. The CDR3 DNA reads TGTGCCAGCAGCGGAAGGACAGGGAACTCTGGAAACACCATATATTTT.

V and J are TRBV2 and TRBJ2-3; D is possibly TRBD1 or TRBD2 (6 bases each). CDR1 is SNHLY, CDR2 FYNNEI, per germline. V was pared by 5 bases and J by 6 bases, with 12 bases between. The CDR3 covers 13 residues. In DNA, the CDR3 is TGTGCCAGCAGTAGGGGGGCCGGGGATACGCAGTATTTT. Residues: CASSRGAGDTQYF.

The chain carries TRBV7-9 and TRBJ2-1; D possibly corresponds to TRBD2 (6 bases). Germline V gene lookup returns CDR1 SEHNR and CDR2 FQNEAQ (reference sequence). The V end lost 2 bases, the J end lost 8 bases, and 7 bases lay between the germline ends. CDR3 size: 12 residues. CDR3 DNA sequence: TGTGCCAGCAGCTTACGGGAGCATGAGCAGTTCTTC. As protein: CASSLREHEQFF. Full variable domain (remainder filled in from reference TRBV7-9 and TRBJ2-1): DTGVSQNPRHKITKRGQNVTFRCDPISEHNRLYWYRQTLGQGPEFLTYFQNEAQLEKSRLLSDRFSAERPKGSFSTLEIQRTEQGDSAMYLCASSLREHEQFFGPGTRLTVL.

This clone was seen once. Here the CDR3 reads CASSELRGETQYF. CDR3 coding DNA: TGCGCCAGCAGTGAGCTAAGGGGCGAGACCCAGTACTTC. The chain couples TRBV10-1 to TRBJ2-5; a weak D match, TRBD1 (5 bases). This CDR3 spans 13 amino acids. The V end lost 2 bases, the J end lost 5 bases, and 9 bases lay between the germline ends. Per the germline V gene, CDR1 is WNHNN and CDR2 is SYGVQD (reference sequence).

The rearrangement links TRBV28 to TRBJ2-1; 8 nucleotides match TRBD1. CDR3 size: 14 residues. Germline CDR1 reads MDHEN; CDR2 reads SYDVKM. With V trimmed by 2 bases and J by 8 bases, 5 bases remained unmatched. The CDR3 DNA reads TGTGCCAGCAGTTTACGGACAGGGTTGGATGAGCAGTTCTTC. The encoded protein is CASSLRTGLDEQFF.

As for this clone: Other DNA sequences in the sample encode the same CDR3. This sequence joins TRBV12-3 or TRBV12-4 and TRBJ2-1; no clear D. CDR3 length: 10 amino acids. The V gene lost 6 bases and the J gene lost 7 bases, with 4 bases spanning the gap. In DNA, the CDR3 is TGTGCCAGCAGCAGGAATGAGCAGTTCTTC. The encoded protein is CASSRNEQFF.

This clone was seen only once. The chain combines TRBV27 with TRBJ1-1; the D gene is possibly TRBD1 (5 bases). The length of the CDR3 is 17 residues. The ends were cut back, 2 bases at V and 1 base at J, with 17 bases in the middle. Germline loops: CDR1 MNHEY, CDR2 SMNVEV (reference sequence). As DNA, the CDR3 is TGTGCCAGCAGTTTAAGGGGACGAGGTGGGGGGAACACTGAAGCTTTCTTT. Protein: CASSLRGRGGGNTEAFF.